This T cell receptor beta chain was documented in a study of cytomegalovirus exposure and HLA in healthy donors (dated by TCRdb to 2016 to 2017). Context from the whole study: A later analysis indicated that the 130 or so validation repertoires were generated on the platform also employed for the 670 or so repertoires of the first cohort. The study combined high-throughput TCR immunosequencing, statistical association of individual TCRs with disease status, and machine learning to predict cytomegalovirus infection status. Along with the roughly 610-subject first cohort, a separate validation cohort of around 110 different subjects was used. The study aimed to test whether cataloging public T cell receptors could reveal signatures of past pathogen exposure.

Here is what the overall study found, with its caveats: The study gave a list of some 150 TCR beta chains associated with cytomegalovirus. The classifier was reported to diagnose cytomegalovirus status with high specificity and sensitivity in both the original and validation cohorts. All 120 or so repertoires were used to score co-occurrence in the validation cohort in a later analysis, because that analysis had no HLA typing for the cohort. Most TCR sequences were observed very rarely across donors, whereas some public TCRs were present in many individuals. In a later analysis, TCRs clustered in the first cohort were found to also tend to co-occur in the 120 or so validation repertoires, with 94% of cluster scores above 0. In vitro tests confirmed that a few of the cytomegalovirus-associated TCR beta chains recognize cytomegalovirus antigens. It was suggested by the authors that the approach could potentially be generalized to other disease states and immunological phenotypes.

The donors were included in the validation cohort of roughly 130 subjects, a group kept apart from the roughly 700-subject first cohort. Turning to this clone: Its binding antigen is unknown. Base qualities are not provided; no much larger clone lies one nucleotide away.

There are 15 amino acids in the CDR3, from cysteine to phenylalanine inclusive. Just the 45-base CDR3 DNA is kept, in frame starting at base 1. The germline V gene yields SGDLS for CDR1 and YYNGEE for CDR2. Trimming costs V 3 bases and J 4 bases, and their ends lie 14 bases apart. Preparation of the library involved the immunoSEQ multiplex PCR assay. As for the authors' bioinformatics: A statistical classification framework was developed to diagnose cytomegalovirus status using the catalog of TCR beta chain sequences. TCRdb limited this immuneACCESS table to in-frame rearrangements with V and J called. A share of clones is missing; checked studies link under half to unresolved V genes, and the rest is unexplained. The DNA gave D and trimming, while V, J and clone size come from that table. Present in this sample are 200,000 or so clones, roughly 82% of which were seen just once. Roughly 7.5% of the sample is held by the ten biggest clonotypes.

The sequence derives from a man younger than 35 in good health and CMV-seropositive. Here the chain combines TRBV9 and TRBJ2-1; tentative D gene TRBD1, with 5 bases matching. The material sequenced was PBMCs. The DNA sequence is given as TGTGCCAGCAGCGAAGGGGAAGGGGTTTACAATGAGCAGTTCTTC. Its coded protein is CASSEGEGVYNEQFF.